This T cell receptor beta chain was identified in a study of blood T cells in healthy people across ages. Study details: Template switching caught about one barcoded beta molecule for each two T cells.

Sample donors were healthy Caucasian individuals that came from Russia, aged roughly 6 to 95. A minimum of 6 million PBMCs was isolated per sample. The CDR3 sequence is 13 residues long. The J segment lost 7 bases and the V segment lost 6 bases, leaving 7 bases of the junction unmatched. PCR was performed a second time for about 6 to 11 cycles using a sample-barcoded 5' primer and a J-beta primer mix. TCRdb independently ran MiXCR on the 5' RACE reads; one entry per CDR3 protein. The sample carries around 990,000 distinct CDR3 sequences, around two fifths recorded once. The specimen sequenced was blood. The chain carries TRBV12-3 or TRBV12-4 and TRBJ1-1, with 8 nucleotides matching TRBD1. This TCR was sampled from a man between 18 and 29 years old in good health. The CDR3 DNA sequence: TGTGCCAGCAGCCTCGGGACAGGTAGTGAAGCTTTCTTT. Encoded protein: CASSLGTGSEAFF.